Each of the 9 T cell receptor beta chains below was sequenced from the same sample in a study of T cell changes during pregnancy in multiple sclerosis. Sequencing used immunoSEQ multiplex PCR; TCRdb keeps in-frame clones, though not all of them. The table shows some 20,000 clones, with 91% occurring only once. This material consisted of CD4+ T cells from peripheral blood mononuclear cells, taken in the third trimester of pregnancy. These receptors were taken from a female donor in good health, enrolled as a control in a pregnancy study.

The chain is built from TRBV28 and TRBJ2-7, with TRBD2 matching over 7 bases. V gave up 6 bases and J gave up 2 bases; unmatched junction bases: 10. Per the germline V gene, CDR1 is MDHEN and CDR2 is SYDVKM. The CDR3 runs to 15 residues. CDR3 DNA: TGTGCCAGCAGCGGCCGACGGGGGGTCCCCTACGAGCAGTACTTC. Its translation: CASSGRRGVPYEQYF.

Only one count was recorded for this clone. CDR3 amino acids: CASSRTAGSNQPQHF. The CDR3 region has the DNA TGTGCCAGCAGCCGCACCGCAGGGTCAAATCAGCCCCAGCATTTT. This chain connects TRBV6-6 to TRBJ1-5, with D perhaps matching TRBD1 (5 bases). CDR1 and CDR2 from the germline V gene are MNHNY and SVGAGI (reference sequence). The CDR3 is 15 residues long. Trimming shortened V by 6 bases and J by 4 bases, and 16 bases separated the two germline ends.

This sequence joins TRBV4-2 and TRBJ2-1; 9 bases line up with TRBD2. Germline V gene lookup returns CDR1 LGHNA and CDR2 YNFKEQ. Trimming at V came to 0 bases and at J to 6 bases, leaving 0 bases not matched to a gene. The CDR3 loop spans 14 amino acids. The CDR3 region is CASSQETSGNEQFF. CDR3 bases: TGTGCCAGCAGCCAAGAGACTAGCGGCAATGAGCAGTTCTTC.

The table lists this clone with a count of one. The chain combines TRBV4-3 with TRBJ2-7, with D possibly matching TRBD1 (5 bases). Deletions cut 0 bases from V and 9 bases from J, with 18 bases between. The CDR3 is made up of 15 amino acids. Germline CDR1 reads LGHNA; CDR2 reads YSLEER. Here the CDR3 reads CASSQDTQVARGQYF. The CDR3 DNA is TGCGCCAGCAGCCAAGATACACAGGTAGCCCGAGGGCAGTACTTC.

V and J are TRBV27 and TRBJ1-1, with D unclear. The CDR3 length is 14 residues. V was shortened by 6 bases and J by 4 bases, with 15 bases between the two germline ends. CDR1 is MNHEY, CDR2 SMNVEV, per germline (reference sequence). The CDR3 sequence: CASSRIGGGTEAFF. The DNA for the CDR3 is TGTGCCAGCAGCAGAATAGGAGGTGGCACTGAAGCTTTCTTT.

This clone was observed once. The chain is built from TRBV7-3 and TRBJ1-1; D call uncertain. This CDR3 is built from 15 residues. The germline V gene encodes CDR1 SGHTA and CDR2 FQGTGA. V shed 1 base and J shed 3 bases, with 12 bases lying between them. Here the CDR3 reads CASSLSGGSDTEAFF. CDR3 DNA: TGTGCCAGCAGCTTAAGTGGAGGGTCGGACACTGAAGCTTTCTTT.

The V call is TRBV6-5, the J call TRBJ2-1, with D possibly being TRBD2 (6 bases). Germline-derived CDR1 and CDR2 are MNHEY and SVGAGI. This CDR3 has 12 amino acids. Trimming removed 5 bases from V and 10 bases from J, with 12 bases in between. CDR3 region: CASSQRRGEQFF. For the CDR3, the DNA is TGTGCCAGCAGTCAGAGGCGGGGCGAGCAGTTCTTC.

The chain recombines TRBV5-1 with TRBJ1-1, with D possibly being TRBD1 (6 bases). V lost 2 bases to trimming and J lost 4 bases, with 12 bases between them. Per the germline V gene, CDR1 is SGHRS and CDR2 is YFSETQ. The CDR3 loop spans 14 amino acids. The CDR3 reads CASSLGTSVTEAFF. The DNA for the CDR3 is TGCGCCAGCAGCTTAGGGACATCGGTCACTGAAGCTTTCTTT.

This rearrangement joins TRBV5-6 to TRBJ1-2; the match to TRBD1 covers 9 bases. The CDR3 has 15 amino acids. V was pared by 4 bases and J by 6 bases, with 10 bases of the junction left unmatched. Germline assignment: CDR1 SGHDT and CDR2 YYEEEE. This chain's CDR3 is CASSPLSGTGNGYTF. CDR3 sequence (DNA): TGTGCCAGCAGCCCCCTAAGCGGGACAGGGAATGGCTACACCTTC.